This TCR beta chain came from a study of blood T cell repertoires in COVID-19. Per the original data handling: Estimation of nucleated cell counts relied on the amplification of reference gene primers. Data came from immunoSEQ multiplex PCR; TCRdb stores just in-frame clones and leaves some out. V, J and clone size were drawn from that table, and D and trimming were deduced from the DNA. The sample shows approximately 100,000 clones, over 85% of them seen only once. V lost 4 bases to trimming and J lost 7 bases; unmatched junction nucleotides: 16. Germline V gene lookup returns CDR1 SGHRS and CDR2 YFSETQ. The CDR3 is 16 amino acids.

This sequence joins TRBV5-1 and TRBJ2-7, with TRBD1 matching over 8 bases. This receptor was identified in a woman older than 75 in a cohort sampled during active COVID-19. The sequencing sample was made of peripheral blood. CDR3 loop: CASSPFVMDRVLEQYF. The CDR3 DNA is TGCGCCAGCAGCCCGTTTGTAATGGACAGGGTTTTGGAGCAGTACTTC.